The 27 T cell receptor beta chains in this list originate from one sample, sequenced in a study of cytomegalovirus exposure and HLA in healthy donors (dated by TCRdb to between 2016 and 2019). The library came from the immunoSEQ multiplex PCR assay. Not all clones reach the TCRdb copy of this immuneACCESS table, which keeps in-frame sequences only. Checked studies attribute under half of the gap to unresolved V genes and leave the rest unexplained. Here the sample has about 150,000 clones; 70% to 90% occur a single time. The leading ten clones occupy 20% to 25% of the sample. Sample: PBMCs. Every receptor here comes from a man aged 18 to 30 in good health and CMV-seropositive.

The chain is built from TRBV7-8 and TRBJ2-7; D may be TRBD2 (5 bases). Germline V gene lookup returns CDR1 SGHVS and CDR2 FQNEAQ. There are 14 residues in the CDR3. The ends were cut back, 1 base at V and 6 bases at J, with 13 bases in the middle. Written as DNA, the CDR3 is TGTGCCAGCAGCTTAGGTCGGGATCTCCCCGAGCAGTACTTC. As protein: CASSLGRDLPEQYF.

The chain links TRBV4-2 to TRBJ2-1; no firm D call. The CDR3 covers 14 residues. Germline V gives CDR1 LGHNA, CDR2 YNFKEQ. Trimming stripped 3 bases from V and 7 bases from J, with 13 bases between. Here the CDR3 reads CASSQGQDPNEQFF. The CDR3 region has the DNA TGTGCCAGCAGCCAGGGTCAGGATCCGAATGAGCAGTTCTTC.

This chain uses TRBV30 with TRBJ1-2; a weak D match, TRBD1 (5 bases). Germline loops: CDR1 GTSNPN, CDR2 SVGIG (reference sequence). The CDR3 sequence is 16 residues long. V was clipped by 7 bases and J by 0 bases, with 21 bases between them. The CDR3 region has the DNA TGTGCCTCGGGGGGGAGAGACCGATCGACTAACTATGGCTACACCTTC. This codes for CASGGRDRSTNYGYTF.

This chain uses TRBV4-3 with TRBJ2-1; 11 bases map to TRBD1. V was clipped by 0 bases and J by 6 bases; unmatched bases: 7. The CDR3 sequence is 17 residues long. Germline CDR1 and CDR2: LGHNA and YSLEER. The CDR3 loop is CASSQEGPGQGVNEQFF. The CDR3 DNA sequence: TGCGCCAGCAGCCAAGAGGGTCCGGGACAGGGGGTCAATGAGCAGTTCTTC.

Concerning this clone: One end of the junction does not line up with germline, which may come from a read error. The V and J genes are TRBV7-9 and TRBJ1-1, with 7 bases aligning to TRBD1. CDR3 length: 12 residues. Germline CDR1 SEHNR, CDR2 FQNEAQ (reference sequence). The CDR3 bases are TGTGCCAGCAGCCAGGGGGACACGGAAGCTTTCTTT. Amino acid sequence: CASSQGDTEAFF.

The chain joins TRBV7-2 to TRBJ2-1; TRBD2 matches at 8 bases. J gave up 9 bases and V 5 bases, and 6 bases lay outside the gene matches. The CDR3 sequence is 13 residues long. Germline V gene lookup returns CDR1 SGHTA and CDR2 FQGNSA. DNA for the CDR3: TGTGCCAGCAGCCCCGGGACTAGTGTTGAGCAGTTCTTC. The encoded protein is CASSPGTSVEQFF. Complete variable domain (other parts from reference TRBV7-2 and TRBJ2-1): GAGVSQSPSNKVTEKGKDVELRCDPISGHTALYWYRQSLGQGLEFLIYFQGNSAPDKSGLPSDRFSAERTGGSVSTLTIQRTQQEDSAVYLCASSPGTSVEQFFGPGTRLTVL.

This clone has only a few counts. The chain recombines TRBV15 with TRBJ2-1, with 10 bases identical to TRBD1. The CDR3 length is 15 residues. J was trimmed by 8 bases and V by 5 bases; bases with no gene match: 9. The germline CDR1 and CDR2 sequences are LNHNV and YYDKDF (reference sequence). The DNA for the CDR3 is TGTGCCACCAGCGCCGGGACAGGGGATATAGATGAGCAGTTCTTC. Protein product: CATSAGTGDIDEQFF. Combining the CDR3 with reference TRBV15 and TRBJ2-1 gives the whole variable domain DAMVIQNPRYQVTQFGKPVTLSCSQTLNHNVMYWYQQKSSQAPKLLFHYYDKDFNNEADTPDNFQSRRPNTSFCFLDIRSPGLGDTAMYLCATSAGTGDIDEQFFGPGTRLTVL.

This rearrangement joins TRBV7-2 to TRBJ2-7; TRBD2 matches 11 bases. With 0 bases clipped from V and 3 bases from J, the junction kept 4 bases outside the gene matches. Per germline, CDR1 SGHTA and CDR2 FQGNSA. CDR3 length: 16 amino acids. The CDR3 DNA reads TGTGCCAGCAGCTTAGCGGGACTAGCGGAATACTACGAGCAGTACTTC. It encodes CASSLAGLAEYYEQYF.

The J gene is TRBJ2-1, the V gene TRBV14, with no clear D. The germline CDR1 and CDR2 sequences are SGHDN and FVKESK. V lost 1 base to trimming and J lost 10 bases, with 5 bases between them. The CDR3 contains 11 residues. The CDR3 here is CASSQANEQFF. The CDR3 DNA follows: TGTGCCAGCAGCCAAGCTAACGAGCAGTTCTTC.

The V and J genes are TRBV5-6 and TRBJ2-5, with 12 bases matching TRBD2. From germline, CDR1 is SGHDT and CDR2 YYEEEE. The CDR3 totals 17 residues. V lost 2 bases, J lost 5 bases, and 10 bases stayed unmatched. Here the CDR3 reads CASSLWTSGVPGETQYF. For the CDR3, the DNA is TGTGCCAGCAGCTTATGGACTAGCGGGGTACCGGGGGAGACCCAGTACTTC.

The chain's CDR3 is CASSLGLAGVDTQYF. Written as DNA, the CDR3 is TGTGCCAGCAGTTTGGGACTAGCGGGGGTAGATACGCAGTATTTT. V usage is TRBV6-5 and J usage is TRBJ2-3, with 14 bases fitting TRBD2. The V and J ends lost 4 bases and 5 bases, in that order; junction bases with no gene match: 2. The germline V gene encodes CDR1 MNHEY and CDR2 SVGAGI. The CDR3 is made up of 15 amino acids.

The CDR3 DNA reads as TGTGCCAGCAGCCCCGGGGTTAATTTACAGGGCTACACCTTC. Translating it yields CASSPGVNLQGYTF. The chain joins TRBV7-9 to TRBJ1-2; D is undetermined. V was clipped by 5 bases and J by 8 bases, with 18 bases between them. The germline gives CDR1 SEHNR, CDR2 FQNEAQ (reference sequence). The CDR3 has 14 amino acids. Using reference TRBV7-9 and TRBJ1-2 for the parts outside the CDR3, the full variable domain is DTGVSQNPRHKITKRGQNVTFRCDPISEHNRLYWYRQTLGQGPEFLTYFQNEAQLEKSRLLSDRFSAERPKGSFSTLEIQRTEQGDSAMYLCASSPGVNLQGYTFGSGTRLTVV.

This sequence joins TRBV2 and TRBJ2-4; D gene uncertain. The CDR3 contains 13 residues. In germline, CDR1 is SNHLY, CDR2 FYNNEI. With 2 bases removed from V and 0 bases from J, the gap between germline ends came to 2 bases. CDR3 residues: CASSELAKNIQYF. In DNA, the CDR3 is TGTGCCAGCAGTGAACTAGCCAAAAACATTCAGTACTTC.

The genes are TRBV6-5 and TRBJ1-1; D uncertain. This CDR3 contains 14 residues. V shed 6 bases and J shed 6 bases, with 17 bases lying between them. Germline V CDR1 and CDR2: MNHEY, SVGAGI. The CDR3 reads CASSKTRNPAEAFF. The CDR3 bases are TGTGCCAGCAGCAAGACACGAAATCCAGCTGAAGCTTTCTTT.

The chain links TRBV30 to TRBJ2-2, with 9 bases identical to TRBD2. Per the germline V gene, CDR1 is GTSNPN and CDR2 is SVGIG (reference sequence). The CDR3 has 13 amino acids. Unmatched junction bases numbered 0, after V lost 3 bases and J lost 4 bases. The CDR3 sequence: CAWRTSGTGELFF. The CDR3 nucleotides are TGTGCCTGGAGGACTAGCGGCACCGGGGAGCTGTTTTTT. Together with reference TRBV30 and TRBJ2-2, the CDR3 gives the full variable domain: SQTIHQWPATLVQPVGSPLSLECTVEGTSNPNLYWYRQAAGRGLQLLFYSVGIGQISSEVPQNLSASRPQDRQFILSSKKLLLSDSGFYLCAWRTSGTGELFFGEGSRLTVL.

The V gene is TRBV18, the J gene TRBJ2-7, with TRBD1 identical over 8 bases. From germline, CDR1 is KGHSH and CDR2 LQKENI. J gave up 0 bases and V 3 bases, and 4 bases lay outside the gene matches. The CDR3 contains 15 residues. The CDR3 loop reads CASSPPGQASYEQYF. Written as DNA, the CDR3 is TGTGCCAGCTCACCCCCGGGACAGGCCTCCTACGAGCAGTACTTC.

The CDR3 reads CASSAGGALNYGYTF. The DNA for the CDR3 is TGTGCCAGCAGTGCAGGGGGTGCCCTCAACTATGGCTACACCTTC. The chain combines TRBV6-5 with TRBJ1-2; 7 bases map to TRBD1. J lost 2 bases, V lost 5 bases, and 8 bases had no gene match. The CDR3 has 15 residues. CDR1 and CDR2 (germline): MNHEY, SVGAGI.

The chain carries TRBV7-3 and TRBJ2-2, with D hard to call. Trimming left V 7 bases short and J 0 bases short, with 15 bases between. The CDR3 length is 16 residues. Looked up from germline, CDR1 is SGHTA and CDR2 is FQGTGA. This CDR3 reads CASTSMGPTNTGELFF. DNA of the CDR3: TGTGCCAGCACCTCTATGGGCCCCACGAACACCGGGGAGCTGTTTTTT.

The rearrangement links TRBV10-3 to TRBJ2-5; 7 bases are a match to TRBD1. Germline CDR1 and CDR2: ENHRY and SYGVKD. Trimming took 10 bases from V and 1 from J; bases not matched to a gene: 9. The CDR3 has 14 amino acids. In DNA form, the CDR3 reads TGTGCCACAAGCGCGACAGGGTCCCAAGAGACCCAGTACTTC. It is translated as CATSATGSQETQYF.

The rearrangement links TRBV7-2 to TRBJ2-2; 9 positions match TRBD2. CDR1 and CDR2 from the germline V gene are SGHTA and FQGNSA. The trim removed 3 bases at V and 6 bases at J, leaving 8 bases unmatched. The CDR3 covers 16 residues. This CDR3 is CASSFTPGLAAGELFF. CDR3 nucleotides: TGTGCCAGCAGCTTTACCCCGGGACTAGCAGCCGGGGAGCTGTTTTTT.

This chain uses TRBV7-2 with TRBJ2-3, with 9 positions matching TRBD2. From germline, CDR1 is SGHTA and CDR2 FQGNSA. The V and J ends lost 2 bases and 1 base, in that order; junction bases with no gene match: 4. The CDR3 length is 16 residues. The CDR3 coding sequence is TGTGCCAGCAGCTTAAGAGTAGCGGGGGGCACAGATACGCAGTATTTT. Its protein product is CASSLRVAGGTDTQYF.

The CDR3 sequence is CASSRQANYEQYF. For the CDR3, the DNA is TGCGCCAGCAGCAGACAGGCAAACTACGAGCAGTACTTC. The chain uses TRBV10-2 and TRBJ2-7; a weak D match, TRBD1 (6 bases). The CDR3 contains 13 residues. The germline V and J ends were trimmed by 6 bases and 3 bases, with 12 bases remaining between them. Germline V gene data show CDR1 as WSHSY and CDR2 as SAAADI.

The chain combines TRBV18 with TRBJ2-1; 7 positions agree with TRBD2. CDR1 and CDR2 from the germline V gene are KGHSH and LQKENI. The V segment lost 3 bases and the J segment 0 bases; nucleotides outside the gene matches: 5. The CDR3 is made up of 16 amino acids. CDR3 sequence reads: CASSPQGGSSYNEQFF. The CDR3 DNA reads TGTGCCAGCTCACCCCAGGGCGGGAGCTCCTACAATGAGCAGTTCTTC.

CDR3 bases: TGTGCCAGCAGCTTAGGGCCCGGGACTAGAAGGTACGAGCAGTACTTC. This translates into CASSLGPGTRRYEQYF. This chain connects TRBV11-2 to TRBJ2-7; 8 bases map to TRBD2. This CDR3 has 16 amino acids. With 1 base clipped from V and 4 bases from J, the junction kept 9 bases outside the gene matches. Per the germline V gene, CDR1 is SGHAT and CDR2 is FQNNGV.

The chain recombines TRBV29-1 with TRBJ2-7; possibly TRBD1 for D (6 bases). Germline values: CDR1 SQVTM, CDR2 ANQGSEA. CDR3 length: 12 residues. V lost 4 bases and J 7 bases, leaving 14 bases between the germline ends. CDR3 in DNA: TGCAGCGTTGGCAGGGGAGTGGGAGAGCAGTACTTC. It encodes CSVGRGVGEQYF.

This clone came up once. The rearrangement joins TRBV18 to TRBJ1-2; possible D gene TRBD1, 6 bases. In germline, CDR1 is KGHSH, CDR2 LQKENI. V was pared by 4 bases and J by 3 bases, with 9 bases between. The CDR3 is 13 amino acids. The CDR3 sequence is CASSLSGDYGYTF. DNA of the CDR3: TGTGCCAGCTCACTTTCAGGGGACTATGGCTACACCTTC.

The chain combines TRBV5-6 with TRBJ1-2; D may be TRBD1 (5 bases). Looked up from germline, CDR1 is SGHDT and CDR2 is YYEEEE. The V end lost 5 bases, the J end lost 7 bases, and 18 bases lay between the germline ends. The CDR3 has 14 amino acids. CDR3 DNA sequence: TGTGCCAGCAGTATCACGGGTGGAGGGGCTGGCTACACCTTC. Translated: CASSITGGGAGYTF.